This T cell receptor (beta chain) was retrieved from a study of cytomegalovirus exposure and HLA in healthy donors. The primer mix had 60 Vbeta and 13 Jbeta primers. Produced via immunoSEQ multiplex PCR; TCRdb's table is partial and in-frame only. Recorded here are about 20,000 clones; the top ten clones represent over 20%. J was trimmed by 12 bases and V by 0 bases; bases with no gene match: 5. This CDR3 contains 12 residues. The germline V gene has CDR1 SGHDN and CDR2 FVKESK. The sequence derives from a man in his 60s in good health and CMV-seropositive. Sequences were obtained from PBMCs. The chain has TRBV14 and TRBJ2-7, with TRBD2 matching 7 bases. CDR3 protein: CASSQEGRVPYF. CDR3 DNA: TGTGCCAGCAGCCAAGAGGGGAGGGTACCGTACTTC.